This T cell receptor (beta chain) was captured in a study of PD-1 blockade in classical Hodgkin lymphoma. General study findings and limits: Similar baseline diversity was found in complete responders and newly diagnosed patients.

Profiling relied on immunoSEQ multiplex PCR, and the TCRdb table lists in-frame clones only, not all of them. The repertoire has 95,000 to 100,000 clones, roughly 91% of them found once; the top ten carry under 8.5%. Autologous stem cell transplantation was followed by relapse in every patient, and brentuximab vedotin exposure varied. A remark on this clone: The antigen remains undetermined.

This CDR3 is built from 14 residues. Trimming pared 1 base from V and 3 bases from J, leaving 13 bases between. CDR1 and CDR2 (germline): GTSNPN, SVGIG (reference sequence). The sample consisted of peripheral blood mononuclear cells (PBMCs), taken before the second cycle of nivolumab. The clonotype comes from a human donor with classical Hodgkin lymphoma. The chain couples TRBV30 to TRBJ2-7; possible D gene TRBD2, 5 bases. In DNA, the CDR3 is TGTGCCTGGAGTGAAGGAGGAGGCAACTACGAGCAGTACTTC. Translation gives CAWSEGGGNYEQYF.